The 7 T cell receptor beta chains given below trace back to one sample, sequenced in a study of human versus mouse CDR3 diversity and MHC coevolution. Data came from immunoSEQ multiplex PCR; TCRdb stores just in-frame clones and leaves some out. The sample carries more than 60,000 clones, around 92% recorded once. Sequences were obtained from naive CD4+ T cells from blood. Indicated subset: CD45RO-negative CD62L-positive naive CD4 T cells. The receptors were sampled from a person between 25 and 75 years old in good health.

The chain joins TRBV6-1 to TRBJ1-2, with 7 bases matching TRBD1. Germline V lookup: CDR1 MNHNS, CDR2 SASEGT. There are 14 residues in the CDR3. Trimming took 6 bases from V and 8 from J; bases not matched to a gene: 12. The CDR3 spells CASRADGTAGGYTF. Here the CDR3 DNA reads TGTGCCAGCAGAGCCGACGGGACAGCTGGCGGCTACACCTTC.

V gene TRBV5-1 combines with J gene TRBJ1-1; 9 nucleotides match TRBD1. The J segment lost 6 bases and the V segment lost 4 bases, leaving 7 bases of the junction unmatched. Germline loops: CDR1 SGHRS, CDR2 YFSETQ. The CDR3 loop spans 14 amino acids. The CDR3 sequence: CASSLDRGGSEAFF. The DNA of the CDR3 is TGCGCCAGCAGCCTGGACAGGGGAGGATCTGAAGCTTTCTTT.

The genes are TRBV7-9 and TRBJ1-1; D gene ambiguous. The CDR3 is made up of 12 amino acids. V shed 6 bases and J shed 0 bases, with 5 bases lying between them. Germline assignment: CDR1 SEHNR and CDR2 FQNEAQ (reference sequence). CDR3 protein: CASSSMNTEAFF. The CDR3 nucleotides are TGTGCCAGCAGTTCTATGAACACTGAAGCTTTCTTT.

V is TRBV5-1 and J is TRBJ1-1, with 8 positions matching TRBD1. There are 16 residues in the CDR3. Germline lookup yields CDR1 SGHRS and CDR2 YFSETQ. Unmatched junction bases numbered 8, after V lost 2 bases and J lost 2 bases. The CDR3 nucleotides read TGCGCCAGCAGCTTAGGACAGGGAGGGTCCAACACTGAAGCTTTCTTT. It codes for CASSLGQGGSNTEAFF.

CDR3 amino acids: CASSSAGTSVETQYF. For the CDR3, the DNA is TGCGCCAGCAGCTCAGCCGGGACTAGCGTAGAGACCCAGTACTTC. This chain uses TRBV5-1 with TRBJ2-5; TRBD2 matches 10 bases. The V gene end was trimmed by 3 bases and the J gene end by 4 bases; junction bases not matched to a gene: 6. The CDR3 is 15 amino acids. Germline V lookup: CDR1 SGHRS, CDR2 YFSETQ.

This chain connects TRBV2 to TRBJ2-5, with TRBD1 matching 9 bases. After removal of 5 bases from V and 11 bases from J, the junction contained 9 bases not matched to a gene. Germline values: CDR1 SNHLY, CDR2 FYNNEI. The CDR3 contains 13 residues. The CDR3 region is CASSKGQGQEQYF. The CDR3 coding sequence is TGTGCCAGCAGTAAGGGACAGGGCCAGGAGCAGTACTTC.

The chain joins TRBV6-1 to TRBJ1-2; D gene unclear. The CDR3 length is 13 residues. V lost 7 bases to trimming and J lost 2 bases, with 11 bases between them. Per the germline V gene, CDR1 is MNHNS and CDR2 is SASEGT. Here the CDR3 reads CASMGAVNYGYTF. CDR3 nucleotides: TGTGCCAGCATGGGCGCAGTCAACTATGGCTACACCTTC.